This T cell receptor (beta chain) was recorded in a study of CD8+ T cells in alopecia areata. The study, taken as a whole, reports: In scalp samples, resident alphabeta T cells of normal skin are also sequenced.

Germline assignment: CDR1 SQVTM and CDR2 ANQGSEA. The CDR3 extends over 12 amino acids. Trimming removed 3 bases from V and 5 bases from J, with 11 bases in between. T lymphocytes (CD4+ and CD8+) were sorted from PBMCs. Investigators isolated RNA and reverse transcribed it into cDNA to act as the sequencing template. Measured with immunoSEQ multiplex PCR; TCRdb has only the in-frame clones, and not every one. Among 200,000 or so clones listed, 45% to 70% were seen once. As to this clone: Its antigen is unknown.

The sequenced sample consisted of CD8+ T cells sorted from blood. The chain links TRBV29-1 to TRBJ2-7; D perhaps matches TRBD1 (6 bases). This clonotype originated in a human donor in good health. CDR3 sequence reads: CSVDQGINEQYF. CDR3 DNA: TGCAGCGTTGACCAGGGGATCAACGAGCAGTACTTC.